The clone carrying this TCR delta chain turned up a few times. The amino acid sequence in TCRdb belongs to a much larger clone and departs from this DNA's translation at residue 5, likely a sequencing read error; the sequence shown is translated from the DNA. This CDR3 has 18 residues. Per the germline V gene, CDR1 is GEAIGNYY and CDR2 is EKD. The J segment lost 0 bases and the V segment lost 0 bases, leaving 10 bases of the junction unmatched. This entry is derived from a study of gamma-delta T cells after stem cell transplantation. TCRdb reprocessed the RT-PCR reads using CATT. In the table there are 1,200 to 1,500 delta-chain clones, 14% of which are singletons.

The genes are TRDV2 and TRDJ1; 9 bases line up with TRDD3. This receptor was taken from a human donor. It is not recorded whose cells these are; they may come from a transplant donor. Sequenced: gamma-delta T cells. CDR3 in DNA: TGTGCCTGTGACACCTTACTGGGGGACCCTGCCGACACCGATAAACTCATCTTT. Translated: CACDTLLGDPADTDKLIF.